This TCR beta chain was obtained from a study of cytomegalovirus exposure and HLA in healthy donors. Vbeta (60) and Jbeta (13) primers were used in the PCR. This table comes from immunoSEQ multiplex PCR, and its TCRdb copy is limited to in-frame clones, with some not included. The sample has under 170,000 clones; roughly three quarters are singletons. This clone was picked up a small number of times. From germline, CDR1 is KGHSY and CDR2 FQNENV. Between the trimmed V and J ends, which lost 4 bases and 3 bases, there was a span of 9 bases. The CDR3 spans 13 residues. Sequenced sample: PBMCs. The rearrangement joins TRBV16 to TRBJ1-1, with D possibly TRBD1 on 6 matching bases. This TCR was sampled from a human donor in good health. CDR3: CASSRTADTEAFF. As DNA, the CDR3 is TGTGCCAGCAGCCGGACAGCGGACACTGAAGCTTTCTTT.